Following are 9 T cell receptor beta chains from one sample sequenced in a study of technical replicates of blood from a few donors. Produced via immunoSEQ multiplex PCR; TCRdb's table is partial and in-frame only. The profile shows tens of thousands of clones, about 90% of them singletons. The sample comprised T cells isolated from PBMCs. These receptors were collected from a human donor in good health.

This clone was picked up one time. The gene calls are TRBV6-6 and TRBJ1-2; TRBD1 is a possible D gene (6 bases). Trimming left V 5 bases short and J 2 bases short, with 15 bases between. CDR3 size: 15 residues. Germline assignment: CDR1 MNHNY and CDR2 SVGAGI (reference sequence). The CDR3 DNA is TGTGCCAGCAGTCAACAAACAGGGCCGAACTATGGCTACACCTTC. Its protein product is CASSQQTGPNYGYTF.

Concerning this clone itself: This is likely a read error, given that the CDR3 carries no conserved phenylalanine or tryptophan at its end. The V and J genes are TRBV6-5 and TRBJ1-2; 9 nucleotides agree with TRBD1. Trimming removed 6 bases from V and 9 bases from J; junction bases left unmatched: 8. The germline gives CDR1 MNHEY, CDR2 SVGAGI. The CDR3 sequence is 13 residues long. CDR3 sequence: CASRRPGQGRYTL. As DNA, the CDR3 is TGTGCCAGCAGGCGACCGGGACAGGGTCGCTACACCCTC.

This clone appeared a few times. The gene calls are TRBV11-2 and TRBJ1-1; D is ambiguous. The CDR3 spans 15 residues. V was pared by 4 bases and J by 1 base, with 13 bases between. From germline, CDR1 is SGHAT and CDR2 FQNNGV. The CDR3: CASSSSGYSNTEAFF. DNA for the CDR3: TGTGCCAGCAGCTCATCAGGATATTCGAACACTGAAGCTTTCTTT.

This chain uses TRBV6-5 with TRBJ1-1; D unclear. The germline V gene encodes CDR1 MNHEY and CDR2 SVGAGI. This CDR3 has 15 amino acids. Trimming left V 6 bases short and J 5 bases short, with 19 bases between. The CDR3 DNA is TGTGCCAGCAGCCGTTTATCGTCCGGGGAAACTGAAGCTTTCTTT. It encodes CASSRLSSGETEAFF.

The chain has TRBV9 and TRBJ1-2; the match to TRBD1 covers 11 bases. The germline V gene has CDR1 SGDLS and CDR2 YYNGEE. The V segment lost 0 bases and the J segment 7 bases; nucleotides outside the gene matches: 5. The CDR3 has 15 residues. This chain's CDR3 is CASSVVGQGVGGYTF. In nucleotides, the CDR3 is TGTGCCAGCAGCGTAGTGGGACAGGGGGTTGGTGGCTACACCTTC.

CDR3 protein: CASSQDRGHQPQHF. CDR3 coding DNA: TGCGCCAGCAGCCAAGACAGGGGTCATCAGCCCCAGCATTTT. The gene calls are TRBV4-1 and TRBJ1-5; a possible D gene is TRBD1 (6 bases). Per the germline V gene, CDR1 is MGHRA and CDR2 is YSYEKL. This CDR3 is built from 14 residues. V lost 0 bases to trimming and J lost 5 bases, with 8 bases between them.

The chain carries TRBV19 and TRBJ1-1, with D possibly matching TRBD1 (6 bases). Deletions cut 5 bases from V and 1 base from J, with 11 bases between. The CDR3 runs 14 residues. The germline V gene encodes CDR1 LNHDA and CDR2 SQIVND (reference sequence). The chain's CDR3 is CASSPLQGNTEAFF. CDR3 coding DNA: TGTGCCAGTAGTCCTTTACAGGGGAACACTGAAGCTTTCTTT.

CDR3 sequence reads: CASTSNTYEQYF. Here the CDR3 DNA reads TGTGCCAGCACCTCGAACACCTACGAGCAGTACTTC. This chain connects TRBV7-6 to TRBJ2-7; unclear D gene. The V gene's germline CDR1 is SGHVS and CDR2 FNYEAQ. Trimming took 7 bases from V and 2 from J, leaving 9 bases between them. The CDR3 runs 12 residues.

CDR3 in DNA: TGCGCCAGCAGCCAATATGGTGGGGGCCTAAACACCGGGGAGCTGTTTTTT. It translates to CASSQYGGGLNTGELFF. This chain links TRBV4-1 with TRBJ2-2; TRBD1 might be the D (6 bases). CDR1 is MGHRA, CDR2 YSYEKL, per germline. Trimming left V 2 bases short and J 2 bases short, with 15 bases between. The CDR3 has 17 residues.